Listed below are T cell receptor beta chains from one sample, sequenced in a study of STAT5B mutations in CD4+ large granular lymphocyte leukemia. The data were produced by immunoSEQ multiplex PCR, yet TCRdb's version contains in-frame clones alone and is incomplete. The sample records tens of thousands of clones, roughly 70% being singletons. Material for sequencing was CD4+ T cells from blood buffy coats. Source of these receptors: a human donor in good health. Both conserved end residues are part of each CDR3. D genes are given only for firm matches. Only part of the rows carry a size: once, few, many, or a class if the clone is expanded.

j_gene: TRBJ1-5; abundance: .; v_gene: TRBV30; d_gene: .; CDR3nt: TGTGCCTGGAGTCTCGGGGGCGGTAAGCAGCCCCAGCATTTT; CDR3aa: CAWSLGGGKQPQHF
j_gene: TRBJ1-2; abundance: .; v_gene: TRBV19; d_gene: .; CDR3nt: TGTGCCAGTAGTATTGGGGGCCAGAACTATGGCTACACCTTC; CDR3aa: CASSIGGQNYGYTF
j_gene: TRBJ1-1; abundance: .; v_gene: TRBV7-2; d_gene: .; CDR3nt: TGTGCCAGCAGCTTAGCTGGGGGGGGGCGGCCCACTGAAGCTTTCTTT; CDR3aa: CASSLAGGGRPTEAFF
j_gene: TRBJ2-7; abundance: .; v_gene: TRBV5-5; d_gene: .; CDR3nt: TGTGCCAGCATAAAGGGGCAGGGAAGAAACGAGCAGTACTTC; CDR3aa: CASIKGQGRNEQYF
j_gene: TRBJ2-3; abundance: .; v_gene: TRBV9; d_gene: .; CDR3nt: TGTGCCAGCAGCACTAGACCCGAGGCTACGCAGTATTTT; CDR3aa: CASSTRPEATQYF
j_gene: TRBJ2-7; abundance: .; v_gene: TRBV10-3; d_gene: .; CDR3nt: TGTGCCATCAGTGAGCCCAGCGGGACATTCGTCCCTCAGCAGTACTTC; CDR3aa: CAISEPSGTFVPQQYF
j_gene: TRBJ1-2; abundance: .; v_gene: TRBV7-2; d_gene: .; CDR3nt: TGTGCCAGCAGCTTAGCGGACGGCGATGGCTACACCTTC; CDR3aa: CASSLADGDGYTF
j_gene: TRBJ2-3; abundance: .; v_gene: TRBV28; d_gene: TRBD1; CDR3nt: TGTGCCATACTCGGACAGGGGCTCACAGATACGCAGTATTTT; CDR3aa: CAILGQGLTDTQYF
j_gene: TRBJ2-3; abundance: .; v_gene: TRBV11-3; d_gene: .; CDR3nt: TGTGCCAGCAGCTTAGATGCCGGGCCTCACCAGTATTTT; CDR3aa: CASSLDAGPHQYF
j_gene: TRBJ2-2; abundance: .; v_gene: TRBV27; d_gene: .; CDR3nt: TGTGCCAGCTGGAGGGGGGCAACCGGGGAGCTGTTTTTT; CDR3aa: CASWRGATGELFF
j_gene: TRBJ2-1; abundance: .; v_gene: TRBV5-4; d_gene: .; CDR3nt: TGTGCCAGCAGTTGGGGCGGGGGCGCCTACAATGAGCAGTTCTTC; CDR3aa: CASSWGGGAYNEQFF
j_gene: TRBJ2-7; abundance: .; v_gene: TRBV29-1; d_gene: .; CDR3nt: TGCAGCGTTCGATGGCAAGGCTCCTACGAGCAGTACTTC; CDR3aa: CSVRWQGSYEQYF
j_gene: TRBJ1-5; abundance: few; v_gene: TRBV18; d_gene: .; CDR3nt: TGTGCCAGCTCGTACGACAGGCGGAATCAGCCCCAGCATTTT; CDR3aa: CASSYDRRNQPQHF
j_gene: TRBJ1-4; abundance: few; v_gene: TRBV18; d_gene: TRBD1; CDR3nt: TGTGCCAGCTCCCCAACCCCCTCCGCCGGGACAGGGGGTTCGAGGGAAAAACTGTTTTTT; CDR3aa: CASSPTPSAGTGGSREKLFF
j_gene: TRBJ2-3; abundance: once; v_gene: TRBV5-1; d_gene: .; CDR3nt: TGCGCCAGCAGCCCTTGGACAGTAACAGATACGCAGTATTTT; CDR3aa: CASSPWTVTDTQYF
j_gene: TRBJ2-5; abundance: .; v_gene: TRBV7-8; d_gene: .; CDR3nt: TGTGCCAGCAGCGCAGCCTCGGGCAGGGAAGAGACCCAGTACTTC; CDR3aa: CASSAASGREETQYF
j_gene: TRBJ2-1; abundance: .; v_gene: TRBV6-1; d_gene: TRBD2; CDR3nt: TGTGCCAGCAGTGAACTAGCGGGGGGGCCTCAAAATGAGCAGTTCTTC; CDR3aa: CASSELAGGPQNEQFF
j_gene: TRBJ1-2; abundance: few; v_gene: TRBV6-1; d_gene: TRBD1; CDR3nt: TGTGCCAGCCTTATCCGACAGGGGCGAAACTATGGCTACACCTTC; CDR3aa: CASLIRQGRNYGYTF
j_gene: TRBJ1-6; abundance: once; v_gene: TRBV10-3; d_gene: .; CDR3nt: TGTGCCATCAGTGACCGACAGAATTCACCCCTCCACTTT; CDR3aa: CAISDRQNSPLHF
j_gene: TRBJ2-7; abundance: .; v_gene: TRBV13; d_gene: .; CDR3nt: TGTGCCAGCAGCTTACAGGGCACCTACGAGCAGTACTTC; CDR3aa: CASSLQGTYEQYF
j_gene: TRBJ2-1; abundance: .; v_gene: TRBV5-1; d_gene: TRBD1; CDR3nt: TGCGCCAGCAGCCAAACCGGGACAGGAAGAGGGAATGAGCAGTTCTTC; CDR3aa: CASSQTGTGRGNEQFF
j_gene: TRBJ2-5; abundance: .; v_gene: TRBV10-3; d_gene: TRBD2; CDR3nt: TGTGCCATCAGTGAGTCCGGGCTAGCGGGGGGGGACCAAGAGACCCAGTACTTC; CDR3aa: CAISESGLAGGDQETQYF
j_gene: TRBJ1-1; abundance: .; v_gene: TRBV18; d_gene: TRBD1; CDR3nt: TGTGCCAGCTCACCTGACAGGGCTACTGAAGCTTTCTTT; CDR3aa: CASSPDRATEAFF
j_gene: TRBJ2-7; abundance: .; v_gene: TRBV2; d_gene: .; CDR3nt: TGTGCCAGCACACCACCCCTCGGACATATCCACGAGCAGTACTTC; CDR3aa: CASTPPLGHIHEQYF
j_gene: TRBJ2-3; abundance: .; v_gene: TRBV11-2; d_gene: TRBD1; CDR3nt: TGTGCCAGCAGCCCAACGACAGGGTCTACGCAGTATTTT; CDR3aa: CASSPTTGSTQYF
j_gene: TRBJ2-7; abundance: few; v_gene: TRBV6-5; d_gene: .; CDR3nt: TGTGCCAGCAGTTACTCGAACCTAGGGGAGCAGTACTTC; CDR3aa: CASSYSNLGEQYF
j_gene: TRBJ1-6; abundance: .; v_gene: TRBV7-6; d_gene: .; CDR3nt: TGTGCCAGCAGCTTAATGGCCGATTCACCCCTCCACTTT; CDR3aa: CASSLMADSPLHF
j_gene: TRBJ2-7; abundance: .; v_gene: TRBV4-2; d_gene: .; CDR3nt: TGTGCCAGCAGCCAAGGATGGAGGGACCACGAGCAGTACTTC; CDR3aa: CASSQGWRDHEQYF
j_gene: TRBJ1-1; abundance: few; v_gene: TRBV5-1; d_gene: .; CDR3nt: TGCGCCAGCACGAGGAGCATTCAGAACACTGAAGCTTTCTTT; CDR3aa: CASTRSIQNTEAFF
j_gene: TRBJ1-5; abundance: .; v_gene: TRBV5-1; d_gene: .; CDR3nt: TGCGCCAGCAGCTTGGAGGGGGGCAATCAGCCCCAGCATTTT; CDR3aa: CASSLEGGNQPQHF
j_gene: TRBJ2-3; abundance: .; v_gene: TRBV19; d_gene: TRBD1; CDR3nt: TGTGCCAGTACAGCGGACAGGGCCACAGATACGCAGTATTTT; CDR3aa: CASTADRATDTQYF
j_gene: TRBJ1-5; abundance: few; v_gene: TRBV5-1; d_gene: .; CDR3nt: TGCGCCAGCAGCTTGGCCCCGGATCAGCCCCAGCATTTT; CDR3aa: CASSLAPDQPQHF
j_gene: TRBJ1-4; abundance: few; v_gene: TRBV19; d_gene: TRBD1; CDR3nt: TGTGCCAGTAGACAGAGACAGGGAGGAGGGGAAAAACTGTTTTTT; CDR3aa: CASRQRQGGGEKLFF
j_gene: TRBJ2-1; abundance: .; v_gene: TRBV11-2; d_gene: .; CDR3nt: TGTGCCAGCAGCCAGGGGCAGGGGAGGGGAAATGAGCAGTTCTTC; CDR3aa: CASSQGQGRGNEQFF
j_gene: TRBJ2-7; abundance: .; v_gene: TRBV19; d_gene: .; CDR3nt: TGTGCCAGTAGTATAGAGTCTGCAGGGACCCCCGTCGAGCAGTACTTC; CDR3aa: CASSIESAGTPVEQYF
j_gene: TRBJ1-1; abundance: .; v_gene: TRBV7-2; d_gene: .; CDR3nt: TGTGCCAGCAGCTTACATCGCAGGGGTGAAGCTTTCTTT; CDR3aa: CASSLHRRGEAFF
j_gene: TRBJ2-5; abundance: .; v_gene: TRBV5-1; d_gene: TRBD1; CDR3nt: TGCGCCAGTAGGACAGGGAGTCGGGAGACCCAGTACTTC; CDR3aa: CASRTGSRETQYF
j_gene: TRBJ2-7; abundance: .; v_gene: TRBV7-2; d_gene: TRBD2; CDR3nt: TGTGCCAGCAGCTTACGGTCACTAGCGGGGGGGCCCTACGAGCAGTACTTC; CDR3aa: CASSLRSLAGGPYEQYF
j_gene: TRBJ2-3; abundance: .; v_gene: TRBV7-2; d_gene: TRBD2; CDR3nt: TGTGCCAGCAGCTTAGCAGAAGGACTAGCCGATACGCAGTATTTT; CDR3aa: CASSLAEGLADTQYF
j_gene: TRBJ2-7; abundance: .; v_gene: TRBV19; d_gene: .; CDR3nt: TGTGCCAGTAGTGCGGGAAGGACAGGGAACAAAAGGGAGGGCTCCTACGAGCAGTACTTC; CDR3aa: CASSAGRTGNKREGSYEQYF
j_gene: TRBJ2-7; abundance: .; v_gene: TRBV2; d_gene: TRBD2; CDR3nt: TGTGCCAGCAGTGAAGTACGATACCGGGGGGACGAGCAGTACTTC; CDR3aa: CASSEVRYRGDEQYF
j_gene: TRBJ1-5; abundance: once; v_gene: TRBV28; d_gene: TRBD1; CDR3nt: TGTGCCAGCAGGGAGACAGGGAGGCCTAATCAGCCCCAGCATTTT; CDR3aa: CASRETGRPNQPQHF
j_gene: TRBJ2-4; abundance: .; v_gene: TRBV11-2; d_gene: .; CDR3nt: TGTGCCAGCAGCTTCAGCGGGCCCCCCTCAGGATTGCAGTACTTC; CDR3aa: CASSFSGPPSGLQYF
j_gene: TRBJ1-1; abundance: .; v_gene: TRBV6-6; d_gene: .; CDR3nt: TGTGCCAGCAGCCAGGACGTGGGGTTTGAAGCTTTCTTT; CDR3aa: CASSQDVGFEAFF
j_gene: TRBJ1-2; abundance: .; v_gene: TRBV10-3; d_gene: .; CDR3nt: TGTGCCATCAGTGCAACTACGACAGGTGCTAACTATGGCTACACCTTC; CDR3aa: CAISATTTGANYGYTF
j_gene: TRBJ1-2; abundance: few; v_gene: TRBV21-1; d_gene: .; CDR3nt: TGTGCCAGCAGCACGATGGGGGGCTACACCTTC; CDR3aa: CASSTMGGYTF
j_gene: TRBJ2-7; abundance: .; v_gene: TRBV19; d_gene: .; CDR3nt: TGTGCCAGTAGTATAGTTTCAGGGGAGGGGCACGAGCAGTACTTC; CDR3aa: CASSIVSGEGHEQYF
j_gene: TRBJ1-1; abundance: .; v_gene: TRBV19; d_gene: .; CDR3nt: TGTGCCAGTAGTATTTGGGGGACGGCGGGGACTGAAGCTTTCTTT; CDR3aa: CASSIWGTAGTEAFF
j_gene: TRBJ2-3; abundance: few; v_gene: TRBV6-6; d_gene: .; CDR3nt: TGTGCCAGCAGTTACCACACCACAGATACGCAGTATTTT; CDR3aa: CASSYHTTDTQYF
j_gene: TRBJ1-4; abundance: .; v_gene: TRBV29-1; d_gene: .; CDR3nt: TGCAGCGCCAGGGGAGAAGTTGAAAAACTGTTTTTT; CDR3aa: CSARGEVEKLFF
j_gene: TRBJ1-1; abundance: .; v_gene: TRBV19; d_gene: .; CDR3nt: TGTGCCAGTACGCGGGCCAACGAAAGGAACACTGAAGCTTTCTTT; CDR3aa: CASTRANERNTEAFF
j_gene: TRBJ1-2; abundance: .; v_gene: TRBV2; d_gene: TRBD1; CDR3nt: TGTGCCAGCCGGGACAGGGGGAGCTATGGCTACACCTTC; CDR3aa: CASRDRGSYGYTF
j_gene: TRBJ1-1; abundance: few; v_gene: TRBV5-5; d_gene: .; CDR3nt: TGTGCCAGCAGCTTGGATTTCGTGAACACTGAAGCTTTCTTT; CDR3aa: CASSLDFVNTEAFF
j_gene: TRBJ1-1; abundance: .; v_gene: TRBV6-5; d_gene: .; CDR3nt: TGTGCCAGCAGTTACGGGGGATCGGTGACTGAAGCTTTCTTT; CDR3aa: CASSYGGSVTEAFF
j_gene: TRBJ2-7; abundance: .; v_gene: TRBV9; d_gene: .; CDR3nt: TGTGCCAGCAGCGCAGGATTGGACGAGCAGTACTTC; CDR3aa: CASSAGLDEQYF
j_gene: TRBJ2-5; abundance: .; v_gene: TRBV2; d_gene: .; CDR3nt: TGTGCCAGCAAGAGGATGGTGACGACGCAAGAGACCCAGTACTTC; CDR3aa: CASKRMVTTQETQYF
j_gene: TRBJ2-7; abundance: .; v_gene: TRBV5-1; d_gene: TRBD1; CDR3nt: TGCGCCAGCAGCTGGGGACAGGGGCTCTCCTACGAGCAGTACTTC; CDR3aa: CASSWGQGLSYEQYF
j_gene: TRBJ1-2; abundance: once; v_gene: TRBV2; d_gene: .; CDR3nt: TGTGCCAGCAACGCCGTCCGCTATGGCTACACCTTC; CDR3aa: CASNAVRYGYTF
j_gene: TRBJ2-5; abundance: .; v_gene: TRBV5-1; d_gene: .; CDR3nt: TGCGCCAGCAGCTTAGGGCCCGGGCCCCGAGAGACCCAGTACTTC; CDR3aa: CASSLGPGPRETQYF
j_gene: TRBJ2-7; abundance: .; v_gene: TRBV2; d_gene: TRBD2; CDR3nt: TGTGCCAGCGACCTAGCGGGGGCTCTCGAGCAGTACTTC; CDR3aa: CASDLAGALEQYF